The 14 T cell receptor beta chains given below trace back to one sample, sequenced in a study of T cells in Graves' hyperthyroidism and ophthalmopathy. RNA transcripts were the template for amplifying TCR beta CDR3 regions. Carried out on the TCR CDR3, a first-round RT-PCR used the HTBI primer set. TCRdb analysed the multiplex PCR reads with MiXCR anew, one entry per CDR3 protein. In the table there are about 840,000 distinct CDR3 sequences, about 38% of which are singletons. Specimen: blood. The origin of the receptors is a young man with Graves' hyperthyroidism.

The sample holds a few counts of this clonotype. The chain couples TRBV5-1 to TRBJ1-4; 11 bases line up with TRBD1. The V gene's germline CDR1 is SGHRS and CDR2 YFSETQ. V was pared by 4 bases and J by 7 bases, with 6 bases of the junction left unmatched. The CDR3 length is 15 residues. The CDR3, as DNA: TGCGCCAGCAGCGGGCGGACAGGGGGCGTTGAAAAACTGTTTTTT. Translated: CASSGRTGGVEKLFF.

This clonotype was seen many times. The chain joins TRBV25-1 to TRBJ2-7, with a weak D call TRBD2 (6 bases). This CDR3 contains 14 residues. The ends were cut back, 1 base at V and 6 bases at J, with 13 bases in the middle. Germline V lookup: CDR1 MGHDK, CDR2 SYGVNS. The CDR3 here is CASSEWAGPSEQYF. CDR3 sequence (DNA): TGTGCCAGCAGTGAATGGGCGGGACCCTCCGAGCAGTACTTC.

About this clonotype: This may stem from a read error, because a much larger clone lies one nucleotide away. The chain recombines TRBV9 with TRBJ2-2, with a weak D call TRBD1 (5 bases). Germline CDR1 SGDLS, CDR2 YYNGEE. The length of the CDR3 is 14 residues. V was shortened by 4 bases and J by 4 bases, with 11 bases between the two germline ends. The CDR3 here is CASSSTESTGELFF. CDR3 sequence (DNA): TGTGCCAGCAGCTCGACAGAGTCCACCGGGGAGCTGTTTTTT.

This clonotype was seen ten or more times. V usage is TRBV7-9 and J usage is TRBJ1-5, with D unresolved. Germline CDR1 is SEHNR and CDR2 is FQNEAQ (reference sequence). This CDR3 contains 13 residues. Trimming left V 5 bases short and J 3 bases short, with 8 bases between. Written as DNA, the CDR3 is TGTGCCAGCAGCCGGGGTAACAATCAGCCCCAGCATTTT. Translated, it gives CASSRGNNQPQHF.

This chain joins TRBV7-2 and TRBJ1-3; no definite D call. The V and J ends lost 1 base and 3 bases respectively, with 13 bases between them. This CDR3 has 16 amino acids. From germline, CDR1 is SGHTA and CDR2 FQGNSA. The CDR3 DNA sequence: TGTGCCAGCAGCTTAGATCTAGCGGGATATGGAAACACCATATATTTT. Its translation is CASSLDLAGYGNTIYF. Complete variable domain (other parts from reference TRBV7-2 and TRBJ1-3): GAGVSQSPSNKVTEKGKDVELRCDPISGHTALYWYRQSLGQGLEFLIYFQGNSAPDKSGLPSDRFSAERTGGSVSTLTIQRTQQEDSAVYLCASSLDLAGYGNTIYFGEGSWLTVV.

A remark on this clonotype: This may come from a read error, since a much larger clone is one base off. The chain has TRBV20-1 and TRBJ2-5, with 8 bases that match TRBD2. Germline CDR1 and CDR2: DFQATT and SNEGSKA (reference sequence). The V segment lost 5 bases and the J segment 1 base; nucleotides outside the gene matches: 6. The CDR3 spans 14 residues. CDR3 DNA: TGCAGTGCTGGCGGTACTAGCGGCCAAGAGACCCAGTACTTC. Its translation is CSAGGTSGQETQYF.

The V gene is TRBV11-2, the J gene TRBJ2-7, with no clear D. The germline V gene encodes CDR1 SGHAT and CDR2 FQNNGV. This CDR3 is 11 amino acids long. Trimming removed 3 bases from V and 7 bases from J, with 7 bases in between. Written as DNA, the CDR3 is TGTGCCAGCAGCTTGTATAATGAGCAGTACTTC. Translation: CASSLYNEQYF.

A remark on this clonotype: A junction boundary mismatches the germline segment, possibly from a read error. The V call is TRBV10-3, the J call TRBJ2-5, with D tentatively TRBD2 (6 bases). The CDR3 length is 16 residues. Germline V gives CDR1 ENHRY, CDR2 SYGVKD. The CDR3 here is CASSYGDFNNQETQYF. The CDR3 region has the DNA TGTGCCAGCAGTTATGGGGACTTCAATAACCAAGAGACCCAGTACTTC.

The chain recombines TRBV2 with TRBJ2-5; D ambiguous. Between the trimmed V and J ends, which lost 8 bases and 5 bases, there was a span of 9 bases. The CDR3 runs to 11 residues. Germline CDR1 and CDR2: SNHLY and FYNNEI. In nucleotides, the CDR3 is TGTGCCAGCTGTGGCGTGGAGACCCAGTACTTC. The encoded protein is CASCGVETQYF.

V gene TRBV6-6 combines with J gene TRBJ2-7; the match to TRBD1 covers 9 bases. Germline assignment: CDR1 MNHNY and CDR2 SVGAGI (reference sequence). The V and J ends lost 0 bases and 7 bases, in that order; junction bases with no gene match: 4. The CDR3 sequence is 14 residues long. The CDR3 loop is CASSYSQGAREQYF. CDR3 in DNA: TGTGCCAGCAGTTACTCACAGGGGGCGCGGGAGCAGTACTTC.

On this clonotype: The junction and the germline gene differ at one end; a read error may be behind it. The chain joins TRBV7-9 to TRBJ2-5; no clear D. The CDR3 loop spans 13 amino acids. Germline CDR1 reads SEHNR; CDR2 reads FQNEAQ (reference sequence). Written as DNA, the CDR3 is TGCGCCAGCAGCCAAGATTACGGGGAGACCCAGTACTTC. This sequence encodes CASSQDYGETQYF.

The chain joins TRBV5-4 to TRBJ1-2; 8 bases match TRBD1. From germline, CDR1 is SGHNT and CDR2 YYREEE (reference sequence). The CDR3 contains 15 residues. After removal of 4 bases from V and 4 bases from J, the junction contained 9 bases not matched to a gene. The CDR3 here is CASSLDQGASYGYTF. CDR3 DNA: TGTGCCAGCAGCCTGGATCAGGGGGCTAGCTATGGCTACACCTTC. Based on the CDR3 plus reference TRBV5-4 and TRBJ1-2, the full variable domain is ETGVTQSPTHLIKTRGQQVTLRCSSQSGHNTVSWYQQALGQGPQFIFQYYREEENGRGNFPPRFSGLQFPNYSSELNVNALELDDSALYLCASSLDQGASYGYTFGSGTRLTVV.

The sample holds many counts of this clonotype. The chain's CDR3 is CATGGKVTEAFF. CDR3 DNA: TGTGCCACCGGCGGTAAGGTCACTGAAGCTTTCTTT. The genes are TRBV15 and TRBJ1-1, with D hard to call. The germline gives CDR1 LNHNV, CDR2 YYDKDF (reference sequence). There are 12 residues in the CDR3. V lost 8 bases and J lost 4, with 11 bases in between.

This clonotype was counted only a few times. CDR3 in DNA: TGTGCCAGCTCACCACCGACCGAAGAGACCCAGTACTTC. As protein: CASSPPTEETQYF. V gene TRBV18 combines with J gene TRBJ2-5; D gene unclear. The CDR3 runs to 13 residues. V lost 0 bases and J lost 3, with 5 bases in between. The germline V gene has CDR1 KGHSH and CDR2 LQKENI.